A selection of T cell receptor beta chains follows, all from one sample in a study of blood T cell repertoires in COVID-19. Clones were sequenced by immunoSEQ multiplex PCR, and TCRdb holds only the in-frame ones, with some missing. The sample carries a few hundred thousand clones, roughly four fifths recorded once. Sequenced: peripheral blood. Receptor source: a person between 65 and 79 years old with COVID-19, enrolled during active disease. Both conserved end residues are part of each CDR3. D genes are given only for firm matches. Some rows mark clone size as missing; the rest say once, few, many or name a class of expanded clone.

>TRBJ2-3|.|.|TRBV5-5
CASSLSAVLSTDTQYF
TGTGCCAGCAGCTTGAGTGCCGTACTTAGCACAGATACGCAGTATTTT
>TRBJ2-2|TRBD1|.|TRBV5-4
CASSIRGLGTGELFF
TGTGCCAGCAGCATAAGGGGGCTCGGCACCGGGGAGCTGTTTTTT
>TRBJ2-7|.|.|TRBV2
CASSEAYTGHRVRFSEQYF
TGTGCCAGCAGTGAAGCTTATACAGGTCACAGGGTCAGGTTCTCCGAGCAGTACTTC
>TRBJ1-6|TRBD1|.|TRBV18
CASSTTGENSPLHF
TGTGCCAGCTCGACGACAGGGGAGAATTCACCCCTCCACTTT
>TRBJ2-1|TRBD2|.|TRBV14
CASSRGTSGSYEQFF
TGTGCCAGCAGCCGCGGGACTAGCGGGAGCTATGAGCAGTTCTTC
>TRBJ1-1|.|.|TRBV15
CATSSYRATEAFF
TGTGCCACCAGCAGTTACAGGGCGACTGAAGCTTTCTTT
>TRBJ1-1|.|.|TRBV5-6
CASSLDLGGLYTEAFF
TGTGCCAGCAGCTTGGATTTGGGGGGACTATACACTGAAGCTTTCTTT
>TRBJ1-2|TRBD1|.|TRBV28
CASSPPDRGHGYTF
TGTGCCAGCAGTCCCCCCGACAGGGGGCATGGCTACACCTTC
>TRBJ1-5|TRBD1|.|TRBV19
CASSWDRDRQPQHF
TGTGCCAGTAGTTGGGACAGGGATAGGCAGCCCCAGCATTTT
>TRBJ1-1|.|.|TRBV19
CASSIQGVYTEAFF
TGTGCCAGTAGTATTCAGGGTGTGTACACTGAAGCTTTCTTT
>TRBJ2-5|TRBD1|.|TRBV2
CASLQQGPETQYF
TGTGCCAGCCTACAACAGGGGCCCGAGACCCAGTACTTC
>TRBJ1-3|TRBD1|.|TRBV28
CASSTKHDRGRNTIYF
TGTGCCAGCAGTACCAAACATGACAGGGGTAGAAACACCATATATTTT
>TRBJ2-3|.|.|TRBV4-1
CASSQSLTDTQYF
TGCGCCAGCAGCCAGAGTTTAACAGATACGCAGTATTTT
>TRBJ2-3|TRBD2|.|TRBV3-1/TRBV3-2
CASSHPGLAADTQYF
TGTGCCAGCAGCCACCCGGGACTAGCAGCAGATACGCAGTATTTT
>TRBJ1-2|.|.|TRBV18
CASSPGANYGYTF
TGTGCCAGCTCACCGGGAGCTAACTATGGCTACACCTTC
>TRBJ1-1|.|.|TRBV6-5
CASIGIPNTEAFF
TGTGCCAGCATCGGGATTCCGAACACTGAAGCTTTCTTT
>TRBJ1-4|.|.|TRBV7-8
CASSGPTNEKLFF
TGTGCCAGCAGCGGCCCAACTAATGAAAAACTGTTTTTT
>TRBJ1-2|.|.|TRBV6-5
CASSYIANYGYTF
TGTGCCAGCAGTTACATAGCTAACTATGGCTACACCTTC
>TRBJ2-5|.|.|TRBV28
CASIPSGKSVEGGPQTQYF
TGTGCCAGCATCCCCAGTGGGAAGAGCGTGGAGGGGGGGCCCCAGACCCAGTACTTC
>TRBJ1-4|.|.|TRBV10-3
CAISERTGYNEKLFF
TGTGCCATCAGTGAAAGAACAGGCTATAATGAAAAACTGTTTTTT
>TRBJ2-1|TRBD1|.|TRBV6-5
CASSFEQGRVNEQFF
TGTGCCAGCAGCTTCGAACAGGGGCGCGTAAATGAGCAGTTCTTC
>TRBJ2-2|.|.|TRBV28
CASGPTPWGRITGELFF
TGTGCCAGCGGCCCAACCCCGTGGGGGAGGATAACCGGGGAGCTGTTTTTT
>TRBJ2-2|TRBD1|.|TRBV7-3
CASSLGDRDTGELFF
TGTGCCAGCAGCTTAGGGGACAGGGACACCGGGGAGCTGTTTTTT
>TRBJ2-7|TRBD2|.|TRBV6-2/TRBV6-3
CASSGWTSLYEQYF
TGTGCCAGCAGTGGATGGACTAGCCTCTACGAGCAGTACTTC
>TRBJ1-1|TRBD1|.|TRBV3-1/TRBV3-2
CASCKGALNTEAFF
TGTGCCAGCTGTAAGGGGGCCCTGAACACTGAAGCTTTCTTT
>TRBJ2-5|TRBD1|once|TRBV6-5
CASSPDRGSRETQYF
TGTGCCAGCAGTCCGGACAGGGGTTCACGAGAGACCCAGTACTTC
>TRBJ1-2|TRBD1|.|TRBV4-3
CASSLTGEGGYTF
TGCGCCAGCAGCTTGACAGGGGAGGGCGGCTACACCTTC
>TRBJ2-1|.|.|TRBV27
CASSSAPGRGSYNEQFF
TGTGCCAGCAGTTCCGCTCCTGGACGGGGCTCCTACAATGAGCAGTTCTTC
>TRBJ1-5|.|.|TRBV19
CASWGRGRNQPQHF
TGTGCCAGCTGGGGCAGGGGTCGCAATCAGCCCCAGCATTTT
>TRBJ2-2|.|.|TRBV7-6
CASSLAVQRLNTGELFF
TGTGCCAGCAGCTTAGCGGTCCAGCGGCTGAACACCGGGGAGCTGTTTTTT
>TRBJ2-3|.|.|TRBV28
CASRLRLTDTQYF
TGTGCCAGCAGACTCAGGCTCACAGATACGCAGTATTTT
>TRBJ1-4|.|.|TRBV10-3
CAISEREAEKLFF
TGTGCCATCAGTGAGAGGGAGGCTGAAAAACTGTTTTTT
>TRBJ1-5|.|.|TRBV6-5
CAAGDSNQPQHF
TGTGCTGCAGGGGATAGCAATCAGCCCCAGCATTTT